Detailed here is one T cell receptor (beta chain). Its ends do not fully match the called genes, so a read error is possible. These data belong to a study of prognosis after radiotherapy for stage I lung cancer. The authors amplified TCR beta CDR3 from genomic DNA using two-round multiplex PCR. Gene-specific TRBV and TRBJ primers were used in PCR round one. TCRdb itself ran the multiplex PCR reads through MiXCR, one entry per CDR3 protein. The sample records tens of thousands of distinct CDR3 sequences, roughly 40% being singletons. There are 13 residues in the CDR3. Germline values: CDR1 LNHNV, CDR2 YYDKDF (reference sequence).

The TCR was taken from a donor of 50 years or more with non-small cell lung cancer. Sequencing used PBMCs, obtained before or after stereotactic body radiation therapy (not recorded which). The V and J genes are TRBV15 and TRBJ2-7, with D tentatively TRBD2 (6 bases). CDR3: CATVGTRSYDQYF. The CDR3 nucleotides read TGTGCCACCGTCGGGACTCGTTCCTACGATCAGTACTTC.